This T cell receptor (beta chain) appears in the sequencing data of a study of blood T cell repertoires in COVID-19. This table comes from immunoSEQ multiplex PCR, and its TCRdb copy is limited to in-frame clones, with some not included. The sample records about 180,000 clones, 80% to 85% being singletons. During active infection, Seattle patients enrolled and were then monitored through disease. The CDR3 has 12 amino acids. Trimming took 8 bases from V and 3 from J; bases not matched to a gene: 3. The germline gives CDR1 MGHDK, CDR2 SYGVNS. The sample was peripheral blood. This TCR was recovered from an elderly woman with COVID-19, enrolled during active disease. The rearrangement uses TRBV25-1 and TRBJ2-7; 8 positions match TRBD1. The CDR3 DNA follows: TGTGCCAGCGGACAGGGTTTCTACGAGCAGTACTTC. Encoded protein: CASGQGFYEQYF.